The T cell receptor (beta chain) under discussion was sequenced for a study of T cell repertoires in cytomegalovirus infection. Across the whole study: Researchers turned to recently identified HLA-C-restricted CMV epitopes as well as well-studied HLA-B-restricted ones. Public TCR beta signatures indicated both CMV infection and matching HLA type. Study-level results: HLA-C-restricted TCR beta clonotypes specific for CMV led the ex vivo response. People with CMV and the relevant HLA were identified by cumulative public TCR beta family frequency.

About this clonotype: Its antigen is unknown.

TCRdb ran MiXCR on the reads and lists one entry per CDR3 protein. The sample has approximately 730,000 distinct CDR3 sequences, around 29% seen once; the top ten hold roughly 13%. The CDR3 runs 18 residues. V shed 3 bases and J 3 bases; nucleotides not matched to a gene: 15. Germline-derived CDR1 and CDR2 are MNHEY and SMNVEV (reference sequence). V gene TRBV27 combines with J gene TRBJ2-3; 7 bases align to TRBD1. The specimen comprised cultured CD8+ T cells from PBMCs, sampled from culture after CMV antigen stimulation. The source is a human donor in good health (CMV status not recorded). Some clones in this sample may be carry-over from other donors' samples. The CDR3 here is CASSLGVLTGFYTDTQYF. CDR3 coding DNA: TGTGCCAGCAGTTTGGGGGTTTTGACAGGGTTTTATACAGATACGCAGTATTTT.